The 24 T cell receptor beta chains reported below all come from one sample, sequenced in a study of cytomegalovirus exposure and HLA in healthy donors. PCR used 60 Vbeta primers and 13 Jbeta primers. Libraries were prepared by immunoSEQ multiplex PCR; TCRdb keeps only in-frame clonotypes and omits some of them. The top ten hold 1.5% of the sample, which has fewer than 200,000 clones, around 82% seen once. Sequences were obtained from PBMCs. All receptors derive from a male donor in good health and CMV-seronegative.

V is TRBV27 and J is TRBJ2-1; D may be TRBD2 (5 bases). Per germline, CDR1 MNHEY and CDR2 SMNVEV (reference sequence). There are 15 residues in the CDR3. The V end was cut by 5 bases, the J end by 4 bases, with 15 bases between. As DNA, the CDR3 is TGTGCCAGCAGTCAAGAGGGCTCCCGATACAATGAGCAGTTCTTC. It specifies CASSQEGSRYNEQFF.

This rearrangement joins TRBV19 to TRBJ2-3; the D gene is possibly TRBD2 (6 bases). Trimming removed 7 bases from V and 2 bases from J, with 16 bases in between. Germline values: CDR1 LNHDA, CDR2 SQIVND (reference sequence). The CDR3 extends over 15 amino acids. The CDR3 nucleotides read TGTGCCAGTACCCCAATCGGGGGTTTCACAGATACGCAGTATTTT. This encodes CASTPIGGFTDTQYF.

The chain is built from TRBV7-7 and TRBJ2-5; 8 nucleotides line up with TRBD1. This CDR3 is built from 14 residues. Germline loops: CDR1 SSHAT, CDR2 FNYEAQ (reference sequence). V was clipped by 6 bases and J by 5 bases; unmatched bases: 8. The CDR3 bases are TGTGCCAGCAGTCTGGACAGGGTGGTGGAGACCCAGTACTTC. This codes for CASSLDRVVETQYF.

The V gene is TRBV6-5, the J gene TRBJ2-5; tentative D call: TRBD2 (6 bases). Judging by the DNA end, TRBJ2-7 fits better; the J call may be wrong. Germline CDR1 and CDR2: MNHEY and SVGAGI. CDR3 length: 11 residues. The CDR3 spells CASGTAREQYF. For the CDR3, the DNA is TGTGCCAGCGGGACTGCGCGCGAGCAGTACTTC.

As concerns this clone: An end of the junction differs from the germline gene, which may be a read error. CDR3 sequence reads: CASSQDSKGQGVSNEQYF. The CDR3 DNA sequence: TGCGCCAGCAGTCAAGACTCTAAAGGACAGGGGGTTTCAAACGAGCAGTACTTC. The V call is TRBV4-1, the J call TRBJ2-7; 10 positions agree with TRBD1. CDR3 length: 18 amino acids. The germline V gene encodes CDR1 MGHRA and CDR2 YSYEKL.

The chain couples TRBV5-1 to TRBJ2-7; D perhaps matches TRBD1 (5 bases). The CDR3 covers 15 residues. V shed 3 bases and J shed 2 bases, with 15 bases lying between them. Germline CDR1 SGHRS, CDR2 YFSETQ. DNA of the CDR3: TGCGCCAGCAGCTCGCAGACAGCAATTGCCTACGAGCAGTACTTC. Its protein product is CASSSQTAIAYEQYF.

This chain links TRBV27 with TRBJ2-2; the D gene is possibly TRBD2 (5 bases). In germline, CDR1 is MNHEY, CDR2 SMNVEV (reference sequence). Trimming stripped 3 bases from V and 5 bases from J, with 13 bases between. The CDR3 length is 15 residues. The CDR3 here is CASSFYRTGTGELFF. For the CDR3, the DNA is TGTGCCAGCAGTTTCTATCGGACTGGAACCGGGGAGCTGTTTTTT.

V gene TRBV15 combines with J gene TRBJ1-2, with D tentatively TRBD1 (5 bases). The V and J ends lost 1 base and 2 bases respectively, with 8 bases between them. The CDR3 loop spans 14 amino acids. CDR1 and CDR2 (germline): LNHNV, YYDKDF (reference sequence). The CDR3: CATSRGGGNYGYTF. In nucleotides, the CDR3 is TGTGCCACCAGCAGAGGCGGGGGAAACTATGGCTACACCTTC. The variable domain in full, with the rest retrieved from reference TRBV15 and TRBJ1-2, is DAMVIQNPRYQVTQFGKPVTLSCSQTLNHNVMYWYQQKSSQAPKLLFHYYDKDFNNEADTPDNFQSRRPNTSFCFLDIRSPGLGDTAMYLCATSRGGGNYGYTFGSGTRLTVV.

This chain uses TRBV7-8 with TRBJ2-5, with D perhaps matching TRBD2 (6 bases). This CDR3 spans 13 amino acids. V gave up 6 bases and J gave up 5 bases, with 13 bases separating them. Germline CDR1 and CDR2: SGHVS and FQNEAQ. CDR3 amino acids: CASSSQGGETQYF. The CDR3 DNA reads as TGTGCCAGCAGTTCCCAGGGAGGCGAGACCCAGTACTTC.

This chain connects TRBV5-8 to TRBJ1-5, with D unclear. V gave up 2 bases and J gave up 6 bases, with 15 bases separating them. Germline V CDR1 and CDR2: SGHTS, YDEGEE. The CDR3 has 15 amino acids. The CDR3 sequence is CASSLLRGGGQPQHF. CDR3 coding DNA: TGTGCCAGCAGCTTATTGAGAGGTGGTGGTCAGCCCCAGCATTTT.

This sequence joins TRBV7-2 and TRBJ1-3; D perhaps matches TRBD1 (6 bases). The CDR3 sequence is 19 residues long. Germline assignment: CDR1 SGHTA and CDR2 FQGNSA. V dropped 6 bases and J dropped 0 bases, with 24 bases sitting between them. The DNA for the CDR3 is TGTGCCAGCAGGACCGGGACATCTTTTCCGGAACCCTCTGGAAACACCATATATTTT. Encoded protein: CASRTGTSFPEPSGNTIYF.

This chain uses TRBV6-6 with TRBJ2-1; TRBD1 agrees at 8 bases. The CDR3 contains 16 residues. Looked up from germline, CDR1 is MNHNY and CDR2 is SVGAGI (reference sequence). The V gene end was trimmed by 2 bases and the J gene end by 9 bases; junction bases not matched to a gene: 12. The CDR3 DNA reads TGTGCCAGCAGTTACCCCAGAACTACGGACAGGGTTGAGCAGTTCTTC. Its protein product is CASSYPRTTDRVEQFF.

The chain is built from TRBV11-2 and TRBJ1-1, with 7 bases aligning to TRBD1. This CDR3 has 16 amino acids. V shed 0 bases, J shed 5 bases, and the junction held 9 bases outside the gene matches. The V gene's germline CDR1 is SGHAT and CDR2 FQNNGV. The CDR3 loop reads CASSLEARAGGTEAFF. CDR3 nucleotide sequence: TGTGCCAGCAGCTTAGAAGCCAGGGCAGGGGGAACTGAAGCTTTCTTT.

The chain joins TRBV5-1 to TRBJ2-3; D may be TRBD2 (6 bases). In germline, CDR1 is SGHRS, CDR2 YFSETQ. CDR3 size: 16 residues. The ends were cut back, 4 bases at V and 1 base at J, with 16 bases in the middle. In DNA form, the CDR3 reads TGCGCCAGCAGCCCCAGGGTTACGGGGGGCACAGATACGCAGTATTTT. Its protein product is CASSPRVTGGTDTQYF. The full variable domain, in which reference TRBV5-1 and TRBJ2-3 provide the parts outside the CDR3, is KAGVTQTPRYLIKTRGQQVTLSCSPISGHRSVSWYQQTPGQGLQFLFEYFSETQRNKGNFPGRFSGRQFSNSRSEMNVSTLELGDSALYLCASSPRVTGGTDTQYFGPGTRLTVL.

The chain joins TRBV11-3 to TRBJ2-5, with 14 nucleotides matching TRBD2. The CDR3 runs 18 residues. Trimming at V came to 5 bases and at J to 4 bases, leaving 12 bases not matched to a gene. Germline CDR1 is SGHNT and CDR2 is YENEEA. The CDR3 DNA follows: TGTGCCAGCAGCCGAGGGACTAGCGGGGGCGGATATGGAGAGACCCAGTACTTC. As protein: CASSRGTSGGGYGETQYF. Combining the CDR3 with reference TRBV11-3 and TRBJ2-5 gives the whole variable domain EAGVVQSPRYKIIEKKQPVAFWCNPISGHNTLYWYLQNLGQGPELLIRYENEEAVDDSQLPKDRFSAERLKGVDSTLKIQPAELGDSAVYLCASSRGTSGGGYGETQYFGPGTRLLVL.

This clone was seen more than once but under ten times. The gene calls are TRBV19 and TRBJ2-5; 9 bases match TRBD2. The CDR3 has 18 residues. Losses at the gene ends were 3 bases for V and 2 bases for J; bases not matched to a gene: 13. The germline gives CDR1 LNHDA, CDR2 SQIVND (reference sequence). In DNA, the CDR3 is TGTGCCAGTAGTATCCCCCGGCTAGCGGGGCTATCTCAAGAGACCCAGTACTTC. Translated, it gives CASSIPRLAGLSQETQYF.

This chain joins TRBV14 and TRBJ2-5; 11 nucleotides agree with TRBD2. There are 19 residues in the CDR3. With V trimmed by 0 bases and J by 1 base, 10 bases remained unmatched. Germline CDR1 SGHDN, CDR2 FVKESK. CDR3 nucleotide sequence: TGTGCCAGCAGCCAAGATTGGGGGCTAGCGGGGGGCCTCCAAGAGACCCAGTACTTC. Amino acids: CASSQDWGLAGGLQETQYF.

This clone occurred a few times. The genes are TRBV27 and TRBJ2-7; the D is unclear. This CDR3 region has 15 residues. Germline V lookup: CDR1 MNHEY, CDR2 SMNVEV (reference sequence). Deletions cut 6 bases from V and 2 bases from J, with 17 bases between. CDR3 coding DNA: TGTGCCAGCAGCCCCCGCGGCAGCCATACCTACGAGCAGTACTTC. This codes for CASSPRGSHTYEQYF.

The chain recombines TRBV6-1 with TRBJ2-5, with D uncertain. V was shortened by 2 bases and J by 4 bases, with 5 bases between the two germline ends. Germline CDR1 reads MNHNS; CDR2 reads SASEGT. The CDR3 runs 12 residues. The CDR3 nucleotides read TGTGCCAGCAGTGAACCCCGAGAGACCCAGTACTTC. Translated: CASSEPRETQYF.

This chain links TRBV6-1 with TRBJ1-5; the match to TRBD1 covers 11 bases. J was trimmed by 4 bases and V by 3 bases; bases with no gene match: 8. CDR3 length: 17 amino acids. Germline values: CDR1 MNHNS, CDR2 SASEGT. CDR3: CASSEGRTGGWNQPQHF. CDR3 coding DNA: TGTGCCAGCAGTGAGGGGAGGACAGGGGGCTGGAATCAGCCCCAGCATTTT.

The chain combines TRBV5-6 with TRBJ2-2, with TRBD1 matching over 9 bases. The CDR3 runs to 17 residues. Germline CDR1 SGHDT, CDR2 YYEEEE. V trimming: 1 base; J trimming: 1 base; junction bases outside the gene matches: 5. Here the CDR3 DNA reads TGTGCCAGCAGCTTGCTGTGGGACAGGGTGAACACCGGGGAGCTGTTTTTT. Its translation: CASSLLWDRVNTGELFF. Drawing the rest from reference TRBV5-6 and TRBJ2-2, the complete variable domain is DAGVTQSPTHLIKTRGQQVTLRCSPKSGHDTVSWYQQALGQGPQFIFQYYEEEERQRGNFPDRFSGHQFPNYSSELNVNALLLGDSALYLCASSLLWDRVNTGELFFGEGSRLTVL.

This chain links TRBV19 with TRBJ2-5, with TRBD1 matching over 11 bases. V trimming: 3 bases; J trimming: 8 bases; junction bases outside the gene matches: 11. Per the germline V gene, CDR1 is LNHDA and CDR2 is SQIVND (reference sequence). CDR3 length: 16 residues. The CDR3 sequence: CASSMGETGTGGTQYF. CDR3 in DNA: TGTGCCAGTAGTATGGGGGAGACCGGGACAGGGGGTACCCAGTACTTC.

This chain connects TRBV4-3 to TRBJ2-2; D remains ambiguous. The CDR3 sequence is 13 residues long. The V gene lost 3 bases and the J gene lost 6 bases, with 8 bases spanning the gap. Per germline, CDR1 LGHNA and CDR2 YSLEER. CDR3 residues: CASSQTSPGELFF. In DNA form, the CDR3 reads TGCGCCAGCAGCCAGACAAGCCCCGGGGAGCTGTTTTTT.

This chain joins TRBV9 and TRBJ2-5; TRBD2 matches at 8 bases. In germline, CDR1 is SGDLS, CDR2 YYNGEE. The junction had 9 bases not matched to a gene; V was cut back by 0 bases and J by 2 bases. The CDR3 is made up of 17 amino acids. The CDR3 coding sequence is TGTGCCAGCAGCGTAGGACTTCCGGGACTAGAACAAGAGACCCAGTACTTC. As protein: CASSVGLPGLEQETQYF.